Listed below are T cell receptor beta chains from one sample, sequenced in a study of blood T cells in healthy people across ages. In TCRdb, the 5' RACE reads were re-called with MiXCR into one record per CDR3 protein. Of about 970,000 distinct CDR3 sequences in the sample, about 53% were seen once. Sequencing was performed on blood. The receptor set was obtained from a woman in her sixties or seventies in good health. Both conserved end residues are part of each CDR3. D genes are given only for firm matches. Expanded clones get a size class; other rows say once, few or many, or leave the size out.

J: TRBJ2-1
D: TRBD2
size: -
V: TRBV11-2
DNA: TGTGCCAGCAGCTCCGGCGGGAGGAGACTTGAGCAGTTCTTC
CDR3: CASSSGGRRLEQFF

J: TRBJ2-3
D: TRBD2
size: few
V: TRBV6-2/TRBV6-3
DNA: TGTGCCAGCAGGTCTCCTAGCGGGAGCACAGATACGCAGTATTTT
CDR3: CASRSPSGSTDTQYF

J: TRBJ2-4
D: TRBD2
size: many
V: TRBV2
DNA: TGTGCCAGCAGTGATGGGACTAGCGACATTCAGTACTTC
CDR3: CASSDGTSDIQYF

J: TRBJ1-2
D: -
size: many
V: TRBV29-1
DNA: TGCAGCGCCCCATCCGGGCTCGGCTACACCTTC
CDR3: CSAPSGLGYTF

J: TRBJ2-6
D: TRBD1
size: -
V: TRBV10-3
DNA: TGTGCCAACGGGACAGGGGGGAATTACCACTCTGGGGCCAACGTCCTGACTTTC
CDR3: CANGTGGNYHSGANVLTF

J: TRBJ2-1
D: TRBD2
size: -
V: TRBV11-2
DNA: TGTGCCAGCAGCCCGGGGACTAGGGGAACAAGCTCCTACAATGAGCAGTTCTTC
CDR3: CASSPGTRGTSSYNEQFF

J: TRBJ2-7
D: -
size: few
V: TRBV10-3
DNA: TGTGCCATCAATCGGGCCGACCTCGGCGAGCAGTACTTC
CDR3: CAINRADLGEQYF

J: TRBJ2-5
D: -
size: few
V: TRBV5-1
DNA: TGCGCCAGCCATGAGATGGGGACCCAGTACTTC
CDR3: CASHEMGTQYF

J: TRBJ2-5
D: TRBD2
size: -
V: TRBV19
DNA: TGTGCCAGTAAAGCTAGCGGGAGTCGGGAGCAGTACTTC
CDR3: CASKASGSREQYF

J: TRBJ2-1
D: -
size: once
V: TRBV5-1
DNA: TGCGCCAGCAGCCGACTATCTAGGTTGGGCGCCTACAATGAGCAGTTCTTC
CDR3: CASSRLSRLGAYNEQFF